These T cell receptor beta chains were read from a single sample in a study of shared clonotypes between healthy human individuals. Libraries were prepared by immunoSEQ multiplex PCR; TCRdb keeps only in-frame clonotypes and omits some of them. The sample lists nearly 2 million clones; about 94% were seen once. The sequenced material came from naive CD8+ T cells sorted from blood. The origin of the receptors is a young man in good health. The CDR3 runs from the conserved cysteine through the conserved F or W. Each record gives: V gene, clone size, J gene, D gene, CDR3 protein. A D gene is named only where the DNA matches it firmly. The size entry is marked missing in some rows and otherwise reads once, few, many or a size class.

v_gene: TRBV7-9; abundance: .; j_gene: TRBJ2-7; d_gene: TRBD2; CDR3aa: CASSSNLLAGGTYEQYF
v_gene: TRBV2; abundance: .; j_gene: TRBJ2-3; d_gene: TRBD2; CDR3aa: CASGTSGGYTDTQYF
v_gene: TRBV27; abundance: .; j_gene: TRBJ2-3; d_gene: TRBD1; CDR3aa: CASSYQGAGPTDTQYF
v_gene: TRBV12-5; abundance: .; j_gene: TRBJ1-5; d_gene: TRBD1; CDR3aa: CASGLDGTEDSNQPQHF
v_gene: TRBV10-3; abundance: .; j_gene: TRBJ2-1; d_gene: .; CDR3aa: CAISEEEGLNEQFF
v_gene: TRBV11-2; abundance: .; j_gene: TRBJ1-1; d_gene: .; CDR3aa: CASSPWGEGTEAFF
v_gene: TRBV5-1; abundance: .; j_gene: TRBJ2-7; d_gene: .; CDR3aa: CASSTAGATYEQYF
v_gene: TRBV7-6; abundance: .; j_gene: TRBJ2-7; d_gene: .; CDR3aa: CASSLAVRYEQYF
v_gene: TRBV28; abundance: .; j_gene: TRBJ1-2; d_gene: .; CDR3aa: CASSFAPGLGGYTF
v_gene: TRBV9; abundance: .; j_gene: TRBJ2-1; d_gene: TRBD2; CDR3aa: CASSAAGLAYNEQFF
v_gene: TRBV2; abundance: .; j_gene: TRBJ2-3; d_gene: TRBD2; CDR3aa: CASMPPGLATTDTQYF
v_gene: TRBV7-9; abundance: .; j_gene: TRBJ2-7; d_gene: TRBD2; CDR3aa: CASSLDGASGGYEQYF
v_gene: TRBV27; abundance: .; j_gene: TRBJ2-7; d_gene: TRBD2; CDR3aa: CASSFQLAGGLYEQYF
v_gene: TRBV30; abundance: .; j_gene: TRBJ2-7; d_gene: .; CDR3aa: CAWSQATYEQYF
v_gene: TRBV6-1; abundance: .; j_gene: TRBJ2-7; d_gene: TRBD1; CDR3aa: CASSEGMGQGDEQYF
v_gene: TRBV6-6; abundance: few; j_gene: TRBJ2-7; d_gene: TRBD2; CDR3aa: CASSYGLAGYYEQYF
v_gene: TRBV7-9; abundance: .; j_gene: TRBJ2-7; d_gene: TRBD2; CDR3aa: CASSAGLAKPYEQYF
v_gene: TRBV5-4; abundance: .; j_gene: TRBJ1-1; d_gene: TRBD1; CDR3aa: CASRYAGGLSEAFF
v_gene: TRBV19; abundance: .; j_gene: TRBJ1-1; d_gene: .; CDR3aa: CASSMSQGNTEAFF
v_gene: TRBV7-9; abundance: .; j_gene: TRBJ1-2; d_gene: .; CDR3aa: CASSNSRLLFLYGYTF
v_gene: TRBV19; abundance: .; j_gene: TRBJ1-1; d_gene: .; CDR3aa: CASSLGSHTEAFF
v_gene: TRBV6-6; abundance: .; j_gene: TRBJ2-2; d_gene: .; CDR3aa: CASSYFPRNTGELFF
v_gene: TRBV27; abundance: .; j_gene: TRBJ2-5; d_gene: .; CDR3aa: CASSPGQGGDQYF
v_gene: TRBV4-1; abundance: .; j_gene: TRBJ1-2; d_gene: TRBD1; CDR3aa: CASSLDEIGTGYGYTF